The T cell receptor (beta chain) described here comes from a study of long-term antiretroviral therapy in people with HIV. Survey level was the resolution at which the v3.0 immunoSEQ assay ran. Per-sample sequencing targets were roughly 35,000-55,000 T-cell genomes. Repertoires were generated with immunoSEQ multiplex PCR, while TCRdb's copy carries only in-frame clones and drops some. Of more than 20,000 clones listed, roughly 85% are singletons. Study-level findings and limits: Gathering of blood took place between the mid-2000s and the late 2010s, possibly under older ART regimens. Dominance of pre-ART expanded clones persisted, fluctuating and often declining after ART.

There are 13 residues in the CDR3. Trimming stripped 2 bases from V and 2 bases from J, with 7 bases between. Germline lookup yields CDR1 MNHNS and CDR2 SASEGT. About this clone: Its matching antigen is unknown.

PBMC samples from each donor numbered at least one pre-ART and at least two post-ART. The sample consisted of unsorted PBMCs, taken less than 2.5 years after starting antiretroviral therapy. The sequence was collected from a man in his forties with HIV. The chain has TRBV6-1 and TRBJ2-7; tentatively, D is TRBD1 (5 bases). The CDR3 DNA reads TGTGCCAGCAGTGAAAGACAGACCTACGAGCAGTACTTC. Protein sequence: CASSERQTYEQYF.